This T cell receptor (beta chain) comes out of a study of CD8+CD57+ T cells in acquired aplastic anemia. Sequenced patients had shown CD8+CD57+ cell expansion by flow cytometry. As concerns this clonotype: The target antigen is unknown.

Findings and caveats of the study: Patients showed no significant difference from controls in CD8+ Simpson's diversity.

TCR beta VDJ and CDR3 were profiled, and genomic DNA was the template. MiXCR was run by TCRdb on the reads, yielding one entry per CDR3 protein. Seen here are about 200,000 distinct CDR3 sequences, more than 55% observed once, and the top ten hold around 60%. With 0 bases removed from V and 1 base from J, the gap between germline ends came to 10 bases. The CDR3 runs 15 residues. In germline, CDR1 is SGDLS, CDR2 YYNGEE. The specimen sequenced was sorted CD4+, CD8+, or CD8+CD57+ T cells (not recorded which) from PBMCs. The sequence was collected from a human donor with aplastic anemia. The J gene is TRBJ1-1, the V gene TRBV9; maybe TRBD1 (6 bases). For the CDR3, the DNA is TGTGCCAGCAGCGTAGCACAGGGTGGGAACACTGAAGCTTTCTTT. The encoded protein is CASSVAQGGNTEAFF.